The rows below give T cell receptor beta chains drawn from one sample of a study of blood T cell repertoires in COVID-19. Clones were sequenced by immunoSEQ multiplex PCR, and TCRdb holds only the in-frame ones, with some missing. Of under 60,000 clones listed, approximately 80% are singletons. The specimen was peripheral blood. Every receptor here comes from a man in his 60s with acute or convalescent COVID-19. CDR3s include the opening cysteine and the closing phenylalanine or tryptophan. Fields, in order: V gene, J gene, D gene, clone size, CDR3 protein, CDR3 DNA. A D gene is named only where the DNA matches it firmly. Only part of the rows carry a size: once, few, many, or a class if the clone is expanded.

TRBV6-6,TRBJ1-6,TRBD1,.,CASSRTDRGLWNSPLHF,TGTGCCAGCAGTCGTACGGACAGGGGTCTTTGGAATTCACCCCTCCACTTT
TRBV5-1,TRBJ1-2,.,.,CASSWGRGTGGYTF,TGCGCCAGCAGCTGGGGCAGGGGCACTGGTGGCTACACCTTC
TRBV5-1,TRBJ2-1,TRBD2,.,CASSLAAGAGGASYNEQFF,TGCGCCAGCAGCTTGGCCGCCGGCGCGGGGGGCGCCTCCTACAATGAGCAGTTCTTC
TRBV19,TRBJ2-5,TRBD2,.,CASSSPPTSGGETQYF,TGTGCCAGTAGTTCACCCCCGACTAGCGGGGGAGAGACCCAGTACTTC
TRBV10-3,TRBJ2-3,.,once,CAISVWDFGDTQYF,TGTGCCATCAGTGTTTGGGACTTTGGGGATACGCAGTATTTT
TRBV18,TRBJ1-4,TRBD1,.,CASSPRTGSDRKLFF,TGTGCCAGCTCACCACGGACAGGCTCCGATCGAAAACTGTTTTTT
TRBV2,TRBJ2-7,.,.,CASSEGLSYEQYF,TGTGCCAGCAGTGAAGGTCTGTCCTACGAGCAGTACTTC
TRBV6-5,TRBJ2-3,.,.,CASRRLTKDTQYF,TGTGCCAGCAGGAGACTTACAAAAGATACGCAGTATTTT
TRBV10-3,TRBJ2-4,TRBD1,.,CAISERTGNAKNIQYF,TGTGCCATCAGTGAGAGGACAGGGAATGCCAAAAACATTCAGTACTTC
TRBV28,TRBJ1-4,.,.,CASSWTLEKLFF,TGTGCCAGCAGTTGGACACTTGAAAAACTGTTTTTT
TRBV11-2,TRBJ1-6,.,.,CASSYVRDSPLHF,TGTGCCAGCAGTTACGTGCGGGATTCACCCCTCCACTTT
TRBV7-2,TRBJ2-3,.,.,CASSLRGNKDTQYF,TGTGCCAGCAGCTTAAGGGGGAACAAAGATACGCAGTATTTT
TRBV7-8,TRBJ1-2,TRBD1,.,CASSSTGFLLRTNYGYTF,TGTGCCAGCAGCTCGACAGGGTTTCTACTTCGAACGAACTATGGCTACACCTTC
TRBV7-6,TRBJ2-5,TRBD2,few,CASSLVGRLAGPSTQYF,TGTGCCAGCAGCTTAGTAGGGCGACTAGCGGGCCCCTCGACCCAGTACTTC
TRBV28,TRBJ1-4,.,.,CASSTRGLNEKLFF,TGTGCCAGCAGTACCAGGGGTCTTAATGAAAAACTGTTTTTT
TRBV19,TRBJ1-2,TRBD1,.,CASSGTGADYGYTF,TGTGCCAGTAGTGGTACAGGGGCCGACTATGGCTACACCTTC
TRBV7-9,TRBJ2-5,.,.,CASSLRRDGWAQYF,TGTGCCAGCAGCCTACGGCGGGACGGCTGGGCCCAGTACTTC
TRBV28,TRBJ2-7,TRBD1,.,CASSSGQGYEQYF,TGTGCCAGCAGTTCGGGACAGGGGTACGAGCAGTACTTC
TRBV6-5,TRBJ1-2,.,once,CASSYRGAKGYTF,TGTGCCAGCAGTTACCGGGGGGCCAAGGGCTACACCTTC
TRBV19,TRBJ1-1,TRBD1,few,CASGFTGENTEAFF,TGTGCCAGTGGATTTACAGGGGAGAACACTGAAGCTTTCTTT
TRBV30,TRBJ1-1,.,.,CAWSWGEKNTEAFF,TGTGCCTGGAGCTGGGGGGAAAAGAACACTGAAGCTTTCTTT
TRBV5-1,TRBJ1-5,.,few,CASSLTGLNQPQHF,TGCGCCAGCAGCTTAACAGGGCTAAATCAGCCCCAGCATTTT
TRBV7-2,TRBJ2-7,.,.,CASSRPGTYEQYF,TGTGCCAGCAGCCGGCCCGGGACCTACGAGCAGTACTTC
TRBV7-8,TRBJ1-6,TRBD1,.,CASSSFGQGSPLHF,TGTGCCAGCAGCTCCTTCGGACAGGGGTCACCCCTCCACTTT
TRBV24-1,TRBJ1-2,.,.,CATSDLPYYGYTF,TGTGCCACCAGTGATTTGCCCTACTATGGCTACACCTTC
TRBV7-3,TRBJ2-3,.,.,CASSLTSTTDTQYF,TGTGCCAGCAGCTTAACGAGTACCACAGATACGCAGTATTTT
TRBV18,TRBJ1-1,TRBD1,.,CASSPRKAGGMNTEAFF,TGTGCCAGCTCACCACGAAAAGCAGGGGGAATGAACACTGAAGCTTTCTTT
TRBV7-2,TRBJ1-6,TRBD1,.,CASSSPRQGSNSPLHF,TGTGCCAGCAGCTCACCCCGACAGGGATCGAATTCACCCCTCCACTTT